This T cell receptor (beta chain) was retrieved from a study of blood T cell repertoires in COVID-19. As for the study in general: From T cells, B-cell-depleted T cells, or PBMCs came the material, which was cDNA or gDNA.

Clones were sequenced by immunoSEQ multiplex PCR, and TCRdb holds only the in-frame ones, with some missing. The sample lists around 220,000 clones; about nine tenths were seen once. Germline lookup yields CDR1 MNHEY and CDR2 SVGAGI. The CDR3 totals 15 residues. V shed 5 bases and J shed 4 bases, with 17 bases lying between them. Cohorts were based on clinical histories the participants reported. This rearrangement joins TRBV6-5 to TRBJ2-5; D might be TRBD2 (7 bases). The TCR was taken from a woman aged 25-40 years with acute COVID-19. The sequenced sample consisted of PBMCs or T cells enriched from blood (not recorded which). The CDR3 loop is CASSPSGGRGETQYF. For the CDR3, the DNA is TGTGCCAGCAGTCCCTCCGGGGGGCGGGGAGAGACCCAGTACTTC.